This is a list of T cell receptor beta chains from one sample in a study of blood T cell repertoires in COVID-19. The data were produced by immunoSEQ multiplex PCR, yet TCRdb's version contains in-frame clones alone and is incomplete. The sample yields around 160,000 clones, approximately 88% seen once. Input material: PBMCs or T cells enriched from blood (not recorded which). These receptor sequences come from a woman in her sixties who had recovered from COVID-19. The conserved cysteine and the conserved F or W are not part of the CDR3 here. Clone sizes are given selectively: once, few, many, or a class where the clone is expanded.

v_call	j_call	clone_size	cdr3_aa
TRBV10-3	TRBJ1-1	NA	ATATEGALAF
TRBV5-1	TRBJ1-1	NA	ASSTQGNTEAF
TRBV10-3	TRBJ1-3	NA	AISESSPNSGNTIY
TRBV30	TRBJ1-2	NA	AWWKRGGDYGYT
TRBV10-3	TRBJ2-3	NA	ALRDSGVDTQY
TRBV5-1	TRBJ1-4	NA	ASSGQGGDEKLF
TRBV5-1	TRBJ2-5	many	ASSDTGGTQY
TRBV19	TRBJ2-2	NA	ASSIGGGAGELF
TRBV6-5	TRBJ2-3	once	ASGAGGLTDTQY
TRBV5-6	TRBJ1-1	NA	ASLGNVRGALNTEAF
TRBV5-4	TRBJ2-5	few	ASRRTAGGEETQY
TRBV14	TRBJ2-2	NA	ASSQIGQGNTGELF
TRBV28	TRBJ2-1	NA	ASSFATRGFNEQF
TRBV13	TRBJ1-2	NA	ASSLNEAYGYT
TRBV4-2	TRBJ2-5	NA	ASSQVGRGGAETQY
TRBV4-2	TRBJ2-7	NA	ASSQDRGPQDEQY
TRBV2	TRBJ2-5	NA	ASSEWDNQETQY
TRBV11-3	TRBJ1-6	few	ASSLDRGGDNSPLH
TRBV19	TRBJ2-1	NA	ASSGGLAGVNPV
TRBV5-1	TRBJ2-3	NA	ASSREGDTDTQY
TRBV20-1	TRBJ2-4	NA	SASSQGGKNIQY
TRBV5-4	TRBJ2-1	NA	ASSRGYNEQF
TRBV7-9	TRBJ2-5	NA	ASSWIKGREQETQY
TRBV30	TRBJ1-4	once	AWSPTTRGLNEKLF
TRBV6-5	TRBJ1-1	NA	ASSYSRTAMNTEAF
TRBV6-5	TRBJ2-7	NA	ASSYQQEQY
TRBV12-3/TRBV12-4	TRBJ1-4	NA	ASSLQAGKLF
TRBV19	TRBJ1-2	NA	ATIGGRQHGYT
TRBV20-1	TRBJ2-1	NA	SASRGLNEQF
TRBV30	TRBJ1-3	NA	AWSHSGNTIY
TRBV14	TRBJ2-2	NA	ASSQRKGRDTGELF
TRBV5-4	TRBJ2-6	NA	ARSGGGGSGANVLT
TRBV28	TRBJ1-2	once	ASTQGDNYGYT
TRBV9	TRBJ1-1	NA	ASSVGGAWGAEAF
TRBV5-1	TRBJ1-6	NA	ASSLFSGRSSSPLH
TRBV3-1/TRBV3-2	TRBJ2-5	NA	ASSQRLETQY
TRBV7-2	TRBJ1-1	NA	ASSSRRWADKNTEAF
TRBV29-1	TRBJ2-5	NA	SVRRGHQETQY
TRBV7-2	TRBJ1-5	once	ASSLPPPQAQH
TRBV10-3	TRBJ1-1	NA	AIRGWTGLDTEAF
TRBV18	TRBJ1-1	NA	ASSSSGGRTEAF
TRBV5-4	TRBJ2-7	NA	ASSSGRPYEQY
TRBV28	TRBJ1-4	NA	APSANEKLF
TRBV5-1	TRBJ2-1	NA	ASSLQTSGTNEQF
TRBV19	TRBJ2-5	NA	ASSQVQQETQY
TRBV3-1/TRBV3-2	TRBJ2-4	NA	ASSQTGSTAKNIQY
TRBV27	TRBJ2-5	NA	ASSFGTGGQETQY
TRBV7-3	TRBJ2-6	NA	ASSPPGQTSGANVLT
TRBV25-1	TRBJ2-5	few	ASSEGARGHQETQY
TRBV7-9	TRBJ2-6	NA	ASRGQGIYSGANVLT
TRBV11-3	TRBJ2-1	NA	ASSKEGTAYNEQF
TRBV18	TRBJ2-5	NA	ASSHGTSGETQY
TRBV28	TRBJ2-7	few	ASRSSGRGSYEQY
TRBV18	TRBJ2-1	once	ASSPNMFGTVDEQF